Below, 29 T cell receptor beta chains from the same sample are listed, as sequenced in a study of T cells after yellow fever vaccination. TCRdb passed the 5' RACE reads through MiXCR, listing each CDR3 protein once. Of 100,000 to 150,000 distinct CDR3 sequences listed, under 8% are singletons. The sample here was CD4+ T cells sorted from PBMCs, taken less than 11 days after the first yellow fever vaccination. The origin of the receptors is a man younger than 30 who received the YFV17D yellow fever vaccine.

This clonotype was counted ten times or more. This chain connects TRBV5-1 to TRBJ2-1; possible D gene TRBD2, 7 bases. Germline V lookup: CDR1 SGHRS, CDR2 YFSETQ. The CDR3 is 14 residues long. V was shortened by 6 bases and J by 3 bases, with 13 bases between the two germline ends. CDR3 protein: CASNGGLNYNEQFF. The CDR3 region has the DNA TGCGCCAGCAACGGGGGGCTAAACTACAATGAGCAGTTCTTC.

The V gene is TRBV7-8, the J gene TRBJ1-2, with D unresolved. The CDR3 has 13 residues. The V gene lost 10 bases and the J gene lost 4 bases, with 16 bases spanning the gap. The germline CDR1 and CDR2 sequences are SGHVS and FQNEAQ. CDR3 in amino acids: CAMRPRLLYGYTF. In nucleotides, the CDR3 is TGTGCCATGAGACCGAGGCTCCTCTATGGCTACACCTTC.

This clonotype was seen ten or more times. The J gene is TRBJ1-2, the V gene TRBV7-9; D not certain. This CDR3 contains 15 residues. The germline V gene has CDR1 SEHNR and CDR2 FQNEAQ (reference sequence). Deletions cut 0 bases from V and 5 bases from J, with 13 bases between. The CDR3 protein is CASSLATTALYGYTF. The CDR3 nucleotides read TGTGCCAGCAGCTTAGCCACAACGGCTCTTTATGGCTACACCTTC.

This clonotype occurred many times. The genes are TRBV7-9 and TRBJ2-3; D might be TRBD2 (7 bases). The CDR3 consists of 16 residues. Looked up from germline, CDR1 is SEHNR and CDR2 is FQNEAQ (reference sequence). Between the trimmed V and J ends, which lost 6 bases and 3 bases, there was a span of 19 bases. The CDR3 sequence is CASRSGGLTLTDTQYF. In nucleotides, the CDR3 is TGTGCCAGCAGGTCCGGGGGGCTAACCCTGACAGATACGCAGTATTTT.

This clonotype showed up many times. Written as DNA, the CDR3 is TGTGCCAGCAGCCAAGAGGGGTACGAGCAGTACTTC. This encodes CASSQEGYEQYF. The chain links TRBV4-2 to TRBJ2-7; no clear D. This CDR3 contains 12 residues. Germline assignment: CDR1 LGHNA and CDR2 YNFKEQ. Trimming pared 0 bases from V and 4 bases from J, leaving 4 bases between.

Ten or more counts support this clonotype. The rearrangement joins TRBV7-9 to TRBJ1-1; no reliable D call. Germline CDR1 SEHNR, CDR2 FQNEAQ (reference sequence). CDR3 length: 13 residues. Between the trimmed V and J ends, which lost 5 bases and 1 base, there was a span of 8 bases. CDR3 sequence (DNA): TGTGCCAGCAGCGTACAGACGAACACTGAAGCTTTCTTT. It encodes CASSVQTNTEAFF.

This clonotype was observed at least ten times. The V gene is TRBV6-5, the J gene TRBJ1-2; D call uncertain. Germline V gives CDR1 MNHEY, CDR2 SVGAGI. The CDR3 is 13 residues long. V was shortened by 6 bases and J by 4 bases, with 12 bases between the two germline ends. The CDR3 sequence is CASRLTTLYGYTF. CDR3 bases: TGTGCCAGCAGACTCACAACACTCTATGGCTACACCTTC.

This clonotype was seen many times. The chain combines TRBV9 with TRBJ1-1; no clear D gene. Germline V gene sequence: CDR1 SGDLS, CDR2 YYNGEE. V lost 3 bases and J lost 1, with 7 bases in between. The CDR3 runs to 13 residues. CDR3 coding DNA: TGTGCCAGCAGCGCCATCAAGAACACTGAAGCTTTCTTT. Translated: CASSAIKNTEAFF.

This clonotype was detected many times. CDR3 DNA: TGTGCCAGTAGTATCCAGGGGGACGGAAACACCATATATTTT. It translates to CASSIQGDGNTIYF. The chain combines TRBV19 with TRBJ1-3; the match to TRBD1 covers 7 bases. The CDR3 extends over 14 amino acids. The V and J ends lost 3 bases and 4 bases, in that order; junction bases with no gene match: 3. Germline assignment: CDR1 LNHDA and CDR2 SQIVND (reference sequence).

This clonotype showed up many times. DNA for the CDR3: TGTGCCATCCGAGGACTAGGGCCCGATACGCAGTATTTT. Translating it yields CAIRGLGPDTQYF. The V and J genes are TRBV10-3 and TRBJ2-3; 7 bases align to TRBD2. V shed 8 bases, J shed 6 bases, and the junction held 8 bases outside the gene matches. The CDR3 loop spans 13 amino acids. Germline V CDR1 and CDR2: ENHRY, SYGVKD.

The table lists this clonotype with many counts. This chain uses TRBV18 with TRBJ1-1; no definite D call. This CDR3 has 15 residues. The ends were cut back, 2 bases at V and 8 bases at J, with 18 bases in the middle. Germline V CDR1 and CDR2: KGHSH, LQKENI. The CDR3 sequence: CASSPNSNVRGEAFF. DNA for the CDR3: TGTGCCAGCTCACCAAATTCAAATGTGAGAGGAGAAGCTTTCTTT.

In this sample, this clonotype is medium-sized. The chain is built from TRBV7-8 and TRBJ1-2; perhaps TRBD1 as D (5 bases). V was shortened by 5 bases and J by 0 bases, with 16 bases between the two germline ends. Germline loops: CDR1 SGHVS, CDR2 FQNEAQ. The CDR3 is 16 residues long. The CDR3 sequence is CASSLGQAWANYGYTF. The DNA for the CDR3 is TGTGCCAGCAGCCTCGGACAAGCCTGGGCTAACTATGGCTACACCTTC.

There are many counts of this clonotype. The rearrangement uses TRBV20-1 and TRBJ1-1, with D unclear. CDR3 length: 12 residues. V lost 2 bases to trimming and J lost 4 bases, with 8 bases between them. Looked up from germline, CDR1 is DFQATT and CDR2 is SNEGSKA (reference sequence). This CDR3 is CSARPSGTEAFF. CDR3 sequence (DNA): TGCAGTGCTAGACCTTCTGGCACTGAAGCTTTCTTT.

This clonotype appeared a few times. The chain is built from TRBV20-1 and TRBJ1-5, with TRBD1 identical over 7 bases. After removal of 6 bases from V and 5 bases from J, the junction contained 4 bases not matched to a gene. The CDR3 has 12 amino acids. Germline V gene sequence: CDR1 DFQATT, CDR2 SNEGSKA (reference sequence). CDR3 sequence reads: CSATTGDQPQHF. CDR3 DNA sequence: TGCAGTGCCACCACAGGGGATCAGCCCCAGCATTTT.

On this clonotype itself: A much larger clone lies a single base off, so this may be a read error. The gene calls are TRBV28 and TRBJ1-5; no clear D gene. The CDR3 extends over 15 amino acids. Germline values: CDR1 MDHEN, CDR2 SYDVKM. CDR3 sequence reads: CASSSSDGSNQHQHF. DNA of the CDR3: TGTGCCAGCAGTTCCTCCGACGGGAGCAATCAGCACCAGCATTTT.

This clonotype was detected ten times or more. The chain has TRBV10-3 and TRBJ2-1, with 9 bases that match TRBD2. CDR1 is ENHRY, CDR2 SYGVKD, per germline. The J segment lost 7 bases and the V segment lost 6 bases, leaving 7 bases of the junction unmatched. The CDR3 sequence is 14 residues long. CDR3: CAIRAGGLTNEQFF. In DNA, the CDR3 is TGTGCCATCAGAGCGGGGGGACTTACGAATGAGCAGTTCTTC.

This clonotype was detected ten times or more. The gene calls are TRBV5-1 and TRBJ2-7, with TRBD1 matching over 7 bases. CDR1 and CDR2 from the germline V gene are SGHRS and YFSETQ. This CDR3 has 15 amino acids. The junction had 7 bases not matched to a gene; V was cut back by 1 base and J by 3 bases. The CDR3: CASSLKPGGLYEQYV. The CDR3 coding sequence is TGCGCCAGCAGCTTGAAGCCAGGGGGTCTCTACGAGCAGTACGTC.

This rearrangement joins TRBV4-1 to TRBJ1-2; tentatively, D is TRBD1 (5 bases). Germline CDR1 MGHRA, CDR2 YSYEKL. This CDR3 region has 16 residues. Trimming removed 4 bases from V and 0 bases from J, with 15 bases in between. CDR3 region: CASSPGYGASNYGYTF. As DNA, the CDR3 is TGCGCCAGCAGCCCAGGCTACGGGGCTTCTAACTATGGCTACACCTTC.

V and J are TRBV30 and TRBJ1-1; TRBD1 agrees at 8 bases. Germline V gene data show CDR1 as GTSNPN and CDR2 as SVGIG (reference sequence). Unmatched junction bases numbered 2, after V lost 4 bases and J lost 1 base. The CDR3 spans 13 residues. The CDR3: CAWTGQGNTEAFF. DNA of the CDR3: TGTGCCTGGACTGGACAGGGGAACACTGAAGCTTTCTTT.

This clonotype was observed many times. This chain connects TRBV7-2 to TRBJ1-5; D might be TRBD1 (6 bases). Germline assignment: CDR1 SGHTA and CDR2 FQGNSA. CDR3 length: 13 amino acids. V was shortened by 1 base and J by 10 bases, with 11 bases between the two germline ends. CDR3 loop: CASSLGAGVPQHF. The CDR3 DNA reads as TGTGCCAGCAGCTTAGGGGCAGGGGTACCCCAGCATTTT.

This clonotype was seen at least ten times. As DNA, the CDR3 is TGTGCCAGCAGCCTCCAGGGTGGTGCGTCTGGCTACACCTTC. Protein product: CASSLQGGASGYTF. The chain couples TRBV25-1 to TRBJ1-2; the D gene is possibly TRBD1 (5 bases). Germline CDR1 and CDR2: MGHDK and SYGVNS. The CDR3 runs to 14 residues. The germline V and J ends were trimmed by 6 bases and 7 bases, with 18 bases remaining between them.

This clonotype appeared many times. The chain carries TRBV6-5 and TRBJ1-5, with D uncertain. Germline V gene lookup returns CDR1 MNHEY and CDR2 SVGAGI. The CDR3 has 14 residues. Trimming removed 6 bases at V and 7 bases at J, with 16 bases between. CDR3 DNA: TGTGCCAGCAGCTCCCGGGCCTTCGGGCAGCCCCAGCATTTT. Its protein is CASSSRAFGQPQHF.

This clonotype was counted at least ten times. V gene TRBV10-3 combines with J gene TRBJ2-7; TRBD1 aligns across 7 bases. Unmatched junction bases numbered 6, after V lost 3 bases and J lost 7 bases. The CDR3 length is 13 residues. Germline CDR1 is ENHRY and CDR2 is SYGVKD. This CDR3 is CAISESGQSEQYF. The CDR3 DNA is TGTGCCATCAGTGAATCGGGACAGAGTGAGCAGTACTTC.

This clonotype was seen many times. The chain uses TRBV5-5 and TRBJ2-7; possibly TRBD1 for D (5 bases). Germline CDR1 is SGHKS and CDR2 is YYEKEE (reference sequence). V was trimmed by 4 bases and J by 5 bases, leaving 13 bases between them. The CDR3 has 13 amino acids. The CDR3 loop is CASSPGLRDEQYV. The CDR3, as DNA: TGTGCCAGCAGCCCCGGGCTCAGGGACGAGCAGTACGTC.

The sample holds many counts of this clonotype. The chain links TRBV7-2 to TRBJ2-7, with TRBD1 as a possible D gene (6 bases). The ends were cut back, 5 bases at V and 8 bases at J, with 22 bases in the middle. Germline CDR1 and CDR2: SGHTA and FQGNSA. The CDR3 has 15 amino acids. This CDR3 reads CASSVDSGPLWKQYF. CDR3 bases: TGTGCCAGCAGCGTGGACAGTGGACCCTTATGGAAGCAGTACTTC.

This clonotype was detected ten times or more. The rearrangement uses TRBV19 and TRBJ2-3, with 12 bases identical to TRBD2. The CDR3 sequence is 16 residues long. The germline V gene has CDR1 LNHDA and CDR2 SQIVND (reference sequence). V was clipped by 5 bases and J by 0 bases; unmatched bases: 3. CDR3: CASSAGLAGSTDTQYF. The CDR3 DNA is TGTGCCAGTAGTGCCGGACTAGCGGGGAGCACAGATACGCAGTATTTT.

This clonotype has at least ten counts. V is TRBV12-3 or TRBV12-4 and J is TRBJ2-1; D is undetermined. V shed 8 bases and J shed 5 bases, with 10 bases lying between them. The CDR3 consists of 12 residues. CDR3 region: CASALWNNEQFF. CDR3 sequence (DNA): TGTGCCAGCGCCCTATGGAACAATGAGCAGTTCTTC.

This clonotype was counted at least ten times. This chain joins TRBV5-1 and TRBJ2-1; no clear D gene. The CDR3 covers 12 residues. The germline CDR1 and CDR2 sequences are SGHRS and YFSETQ. Deletions cut 2 bases from V and 8 bases from J, with 8 bases between. The CDR3 DNA sequence: TGCGCCAGCAGCTTCACAAGGTATGAGCAGTTCTTC. As protein: CASSFTRYEQFF.

This clonotype showed up many times. The chain uses TRBV4-3 and TRBJ2-2; 7 nucleotides align to TRBD1. This CDR3 is built from 16 residues. Germline-derived CDR1 and CDR2 are LGHNA and YSLEER. V lost 4 bases to trimming and J lost 1 base; unmatched junction nucleotides: 6. Written as DNA, the CDR3 is TGCGCCAGCAGCCGGTCGGCAGGGGGGAACACCGGGGAGCTGTTTTTT. Its translation is CASSRSAGGNTGELFF.